This TCR beta chain stems from a study of T cells in narcolepsy. Method: immunoSEQ multiplex PCR; TCRdb's copy keeps in-frame clones and lacks some. Of 26,000 or so clones listed, around 82% are singletons. The sequence derives from a human donor with narcolepsy. The source material was CD45RA- memory CD4+ T cells from PBMCs.

The CDR3 loop reads CASSLWTGTGSGEQFF. The CDR3 DNA is TGTGCCAGCAGCTTGTGGACCGGGACAGGATCAGGAGAGCAGTTCTTC. This chain joins TRBV7-9 and TRBJ2-1; 8 bases align to TRBD1. There are 16 residues in the CDR3. CDR1 and CDR2 (germline): SEHNR, FQNEAQ (reference sequence). Germline trimming cut 3 bases from V and 10 bases from J; bases unmatched to any gene: 14.